The present T cell receptor beta chain was sequenced within a study of T-cell memory formation after mild COVID-19. Looked up from germline, CDR1 is MDHEN and CDR2 is SYDVKM. CDR3 length equals 12 residues. Trimming shortened V by 6 bases and J by 8 bases, and 10 bases separated the two germline ends. In this sample, this clonotype turned up a few times. TCRdb reprocessed the 5' RACE reads via MiXCR and lists one record per CDR3 protein. Of 300,000 to 400,000 distinct CDR3 sequences listed, approximately 13% were seen once; the top ten hold about 20%. The source of this sequence is a man aged 18 to 30 who had mild COVID-19 (a few samples of this study predate the infection). Cell type and time point are not known. V gene TRBV28 combines with J gene TRBJ1-4; no reliable D call. Sequencing was performed on PBMCs or a T cell subset sorted from them (not recorded which). CDR3 region: CASSLFPEKLFF. For the CDR3, the DNA is TGTGCCAGCAGCCTCTTCCCCGAAAAACTGTTTTTT.